This T cell receptor beta chain was sequenced during a study of T cells in Graves' hyperthyroidism and ophthalmopathy. The study, taken as a whole, reports: Ophthalmopathy got predicted by the model a median 6.5 months before its onset.

TCR beta CDR3 regions were amplified from RNA. Initially, a first-round RT-PCR of the TCR CDR3 employed the HTBI primer set. TCRdb itself ran the multiplex PCR reads through MiXCR, one entry per CDR3 protein. Counted here are around 340,000 distinct CDR3 sequences, around 16% occurring once; the ten biggest clones make up around 34%. This clonotype was observed many times. Its antigen is not identified. Between the trimmed V and J ends, which lost 6 bases and 4 bases, there was a span of 26 bases. The CDR3 runs to 18 residues. CDR1 and CDR2 (germline): MDHEN, SYDVKM. Hyperthyroidism, newly diagnosed and lasting under 2 months, affected patients aged 18 to 65. Clinical symptoms, serum thyroxine, TRAb, thyroid ultrasound and orbital computed tomography informed diagnoses. Source material for PBMCs was 10 ml fresh peripheral blood.

The chain joins TRBV28 to TRBJ2-3, with D perhaps TRBD1 (5 bases). The TCR comes from a man aged 25-40 years with Graves' hyperthyroidism. The sample comprised blood. CDR3 sequence: CASSPSGLAGIRPDTQYF. The CDR3 bases are TGTGCCAGCAGCCCTTCAGGCCTGGCAGGGATAAGGCCAGATACGCAGTATTTT. Full variable domain (remainder filled in from reference TRBV28 and TRBJ2-3): DVKVTQSSRYLVKRTGEKVFLECVQDMDHENMFWYRQDPGLGLRLIYFSYDVKMKEKGDIPEGYSVSREKKERFSLILESASTNQTSMYLCASSPSGLAGIRPDTQYFGPGTRLTVL.